This note documents a single TCR beta chain sequence. Its matching antigen is unknown. The data are from a study of cytomegalovirus exposure and HLA in healthy donors. The germline CDR1 and CDR2 sequences are LNHDA and SQIVND (reference sequence). The V segment lost 6 bases and the J segment 6 bases; nucleotides outside the gene matches: 4. CDR3 length: 15 residues. A multiplex PCR was run with 60 Vbeta primers and 13 Jbeta primers. Clones were sequenced by immunoSEQ multiplex PCR, and TCRdb holds only the in-frame ones, with some missing. This sample's table reports about 130,000 clones. Whole-study findings and limits: A prior analysis recorded that most TCR beta V segments were productive about 87% or about 30% of the time. Across donors, sequencing depth was assumed by presence/absence analyses to be roughly uniform. Overall, about 160 TCR beta chains were annotated as cytomegalovirus-associated.

The rearrangement joins TRBV19 to TRBJ2-2; 13 positions match TRBD2. Sequences were obtained from PBMCs. This receptor was obtained from a man between 18 and 29 years old in good health and CMV-seronegative. CDR3 region: CASRITSGGAGELFF. The CDR3 DNA reads TGTGCCAGTAGAATAACTAGCGGGGGGGCCGGGGAGCTGTTTTTT. Filled out from reference TRBV19 and TRBJ2-2, the complete variable domain reads DGGITQSPKYLFRKEGQNVTLSCEQNLNHDAMYWYRQDPGQGLRLIYYSQIVNDFQKGDIAEGYSVSREKKESFPLTVTSAQKNPTAFYLCASRITSGGAGELFFGEGSRLTVL.